These 24 T cell receptor beta chains were sequenced from one sample in a study of identical twins. Each CDR3 protein gets one entry after TCRdb re-called the 5' RACE reads with MiXCR. In the table there are approximately 620,000 distinct CDR3 sequences, less than 10% of which are singletons. The data were also submitted as part of a second study, on yellow fever vaccine responses in identical twins.

Sequencing was carried out using PBMCs. These receptors were collected from a woman aged 18-29 years in good health.

The J gene is TRBJ2-2, the V gene TRBV24-1; perhaps TRBD2 as D (6 bases). The CDR3 runs to 12 residues. CDR1 and CDR2 from the germline V gene are KGHDR and SFDVKD. V was pared by 5 bases and J by 7 bases, with 7 bases between. In DNA form, the CDR3 reads TGTGCCACCAGTGCCGGGGGCGGGGAGCTGTTTTTT. Translating it yields CATSAGGGELFF.

This clonotype was seen more than once but under ten times. V is TRBV12-3 or TRBV12-4 and J is TRBJ2-1; D may be TRBD1 (5 bases). The CDR3 sequence is 12 residues long. Between the trimmed V and J ends, which lost 8 bases and 4 bases, there was a span of 9 bases. The CDR3, as DNA: TGTGCCAGCTACCCAGGGTACAATGAGCAGTTCTTC. Translating gives CASYPGYNEQFF.

This clonotype has ten or more counts. The rearrangement joins TRBV3-1 to TRBJ1-5; D may be TRBD1 (5 bases). This CDR3 has 15 amino acids. Germline loops: CDR1 LGHDT, CDR2 YNNKEL (reference sequence). The V end lost 5 bases, the J end lost 0 bases, and 11 bases lay between the germline ends. The CDR3 DNA reads as TGTGCCAGCAGCTGGGACGGAAGTAGCAATCAGCCCCAGCATTTT. As protein: CASSWDGSSNQPQHF.

This clonotype was detected many times. The chain combines TRBV12-3 or TRBV12-4 with TRBJ2-7; TRBD1 matches 9 bases. Germline trimming cut 3 bases from V and 7 bases from J; bases unmatched to any gene: 10. This CDR3 is built from 15 residues. CDR3 protein: CASSFPGTGMGEQYF. The CDR3, as DNA: TGTGCCAGCAGTTTCCCCGGGACAGGGATGGGAGAGCAGTACTTC.

The chain carries TRBV6-5 and TRBJ1-1; the D is unclear. The V end was cut by 0 bases, the J end by 10 bases, with 12 bases between. The CDR3 length is 13 residues. Germline V lookup: CDR1 MNHEY, CDR2 SVGAGI. In DNA, the CDR3 is TGTGCCAGCAGTTACTCGTGGGCTCAGCCAGCTTTCTTT. As protein: CASSYSWAQPAFF.

A few counts support this clonotype. V gene TRBV6-6 combines with J gene TRBJ2-1; D is perhaps TRBD1 (5 bases). CDR3 length equals 13 residues. V lost 2 bases and J 12 bases, leaving 14 bases between the germline ends. Germline V gene sequence: CDR1 MNHNY, CDR2 SVGAGI (reference sequence). CDR3 protein: CASSYGVGARQFF. Here the CDR3 DNA reads TGTGCCAGCAGTTACGGGGTTGGGGCGCGGCAGTTCTTC.

Here the CDR3 reads CASSLIGQDAETQYF. The CDR3 DNA sequence: TGTGCCAGCAGCTTAATCGGACAGGACGCAGAGACCCAGTACTTC. The chain employs TRBV7-9 and TRBJ2-5; 7 nucleotides line up with TRBD1. This CDR3 has 15 amino acids. Trimming at V came to 2 bases and at J to 4 bases, leaving 7 bases not matched to a gene. Germline CDR1 reads SEHNR; CDR2 reads FQNEAQ (reference sequence).

There are many counts of this clonotype. The chain carries TRBV3-1 and TRBJ2-4; D is unclear. V was pared by 1 base and J by 5 bases, with 9 bases between. The CDR3 loop spans 14 amino acids. CDR1 LGHDT and CDR2 YNNKEL come from the germline V gene (reference sequence). The CDR3 region has the DNA TGTGCCAGCAGCCAAGTTACAGTTGAAAACATTCAGTACTTC. Its protein product is CASSQVTVENIQYF.

In its sample, this clonotype was seen many times. The genes are TRBV11-2 and TRBJ2-7; 10 bases align to TRBD2. Germline V lookup: CDR1 SGHAT, CDR2 FQNNGV. With V trimmed by 4 bases and J by 1 base, 13 bases remained unmatched. The CDR3 length is 18 residues. CDR3 sequence: CASSSYLRTSGNSYEQYF. The DNA for the CDR3 is TGTGCCAGCAGCTCCTACCTTCGGACTAGCGGAAATTCCTACGAGCAGTACTTC.

This clonotype was found a few times. The chain uses TRBV5-1 and TRBJ2-1; 9 bases match TRBD1. With 4 bases clipped from V and 4 bases from J, the junction kept 9 bases outside the gene matches. The CDR3 consists of 16 residues. The germline CDR1 and CDR2 sequences are SGHRS and YFSETQ. For the CDR3, the DNA is TGCGCCAGCAGCATGGGACAGGGCCCACTGTACAATGAGCAGTTCTTC. Translation gives CASSMGQGPLYNEQFF.

This clonotype has just a few counts. The V call is TRBV7-9, the J call TRBJ1-1; maybe TRBD1 (6 bases). Germline V CDR1 and CDR2: SEHNR, FQNEAQ (reference sequence). This CDR3 is built from 17 residues. Trimming took off 5 bases at V and 0 bases at J, with 19 bases between the two ends. CDR3 amino acids: CASSPLSRGTMNTEAFF. DNA for the CDR3: TGTGCCAGCAGCCCCCTAAGTCGAGGGACAATGAACACTGAAGCTTTCTTT.

The table lists this clonotype with many counts. The chain combines TRBV12-3 or TRBV12-4 with TRBJ2-3, with D uncertain. Trimming took off 6 bases at V and 1 base at J, with 11 bases between the two ends. This CDR3 has 14 amino acids. CDR3 in amino acids: CASRIFVRTDTQYF. CDR3 nucleotides: TGTGCCAGCAGAATCTTTGTCCGCACAGATACGCAGTATTTT.

This clonotype was found many times. The rearrangement links TRBV12-3 or TRBV12-4 to TRBJ2-2, with D possibly matching TRBD2 (6 bases). The CDR3 is 14 residues long. Trimming removed 7 bases from V and 4 bases from J, with 13 bases in between. CDR3 sequence reads: CASTRGEGTGELFF. The DNA for the CDR3 is TGTGCCAGCACGCGGGGTGAAGGCACCGGGGAGCTGTTTTTT.

This clonotype was observed many times. This chain connects TRBV4-3 to TRBJ1-6; D remains ambiguous. V lost 1 base and J 8 bases, leaving 12 bases between the germline ends. The CDR3 length is 15 residues. Germline V CDR1 and CDR2: LGHNA, YSLEER. The CDR3 is CASSQAVGSYSPLHF. As DNA, the CDR3 is TGCGCCAGCAGCCAAGCGGTAGGGTCCTATTCACCCCTCCACTTT.

In its sample, this clonotype was seen a few times. This chain connects TRBV6-1 to TRBJ1-1, with a tentative D call TRBD1 (6 bases). CDR1 and CDR2 (germline): MNHNS, SASEGT. This CDR3 contains 14 residues. V was shortened by 5 bases and J by 5 bases, with 15 bases between the two germline ends. The CDR3 nucleotides read TGTGCCAGCAGTACCACAGGGTTAGGAACTGAAGCTTTCTTT. It yields the protein CASSTTGLGTEAFF.

This clonotype has ten or more counts. This chain connects TRBV29-1 to TRBJ2-3; TRBD2 matches at 16 bases. Looked up from germline, CDR1 is SQVTM and CDR2 is ANQGSEA. V dropped 7 bases and J dropped 5; count of bases not matched to a gene: 15. CDR3 length: 18 residues. The CDR3 loop is CSASDAPGTSGGVDTQYF. The CDR3 region has the DNA TGCAGCGCTTCAGACGCCCCCGGGACTAGCGGGGGGGTAGATACGCAGTATTTT.

In the case of this clonotype: A read error may produce the germline difference seen at one junction end. This chain uses TRBV20-1 with TRBJ2-7; 10 nucleotides align to TRBD1. Looked up from germline, CDR1 is DFQATT and CDR2 is SNEGSKA (reference sequence). This CDR3 contains 13 residues. The CDR3 DNA is TGCAGTACTAGCCGGGACAGGGGCTACGAGCAGTACTTC. Protein sequence: CSTSRDRGYEQYF.

This clonotype was counted many times. This CDR3 is CASSGTGGPQPQHF. CDR3 in DNA: TGTGCCAGCAGTGGGACAGGGGGCCCTCAGCCCCAGCATTTT. The V and J genes are TRBV6-1 and TRBJ1-5, with 11 positions matching TRBD1. This CDR3 is 14 amino acids long. Trimming at V came to 4 bases and at J to 6 bases, leaving 2 bases not matched to a gene. The germline CDR1 and CDR2 sequences are MNHNS and SASEGT.

This chain uses TRBV5-5 with TRBJ1-2; the D gene is possibly TRBD1 (5 bases). The CDR3 runs 14 residues. CDR1 is SGHKS and CDR2 is YYEKEE in the germline V gene (reference sequence). V dropped 3 bases and J dropped 4 bases, with 13 bases sitting between them. In nucleotides, the CDR3 is TGTGCCAGCAGCTATCAGGCAGGGAGCTATGGCTACACCTTC. Translating gives CASSYQAGSYGYTF.

The J gene is TRBJ2-1, the V gene TRBV5-1, with a weak D call TRBD2 (5 bases). Looked up from germline, CDR1 is SGHRS and CDR2 is YFSETQ. This CDR3 contains 15 residues. The V gene lost 0 bases and the J gene lost 1 base, with 8 bases spanning the gap. The CDR3 spells CASSLVRESYNEQFF. In nucleotides, the CDR3 is TGCGCCAGCAGCTTGGTCCGGGAATCCTACAATGAGCAGTTCTTC.

This clonotype came up a few times. The chain carries TRBV6-1 and TRBJ2-3, with D uncertain. The CDR3 runs to 14 residues. Trimming cost V 6 bases and J 5 bases, with 15 bases left between them. CDR1 is MNHNS, CDR2 SASEGT, per germline. The CDR3 sequence is CASSPPGLRDTQYF. The DNA for the CDR3 is TGTGCCAGCAGCCCCCCGGGCCTTCGAGATACGCAGTATTTT.

The table lists this clonotype with a few counts. The chain recombines TRBV5-1 with TRBJ2-2; TRBD2 matches 11 bases. Trimming removed 3 bases from V and 6 bases from J; junction bases left unmatched: 10. Germline V gene lookup returns CDR1 SGHRS and CDR2 YFSETQ. CDR3 size: 17 residues. The CDR3 protein is CASSWRPTSGIPGELFF. In nucleotides, the CDR3 is TGCGCCAGCAGCTGGCGCCCGACTAGCGGGATCCCCGGGGAGCTGTTTTTT.

This clonotype was observed a few times. This chain connects TRBV20-1 to TRBJ1-1, with D possibly being TRBD1 (6 bases). Germline-derived CDR1 and CDR2 are DFQATT and SNEGSKA (reference sequence). The CDR3 length is 14 residues. V lost 3 bases and J lost 8, with 19 bases in between. The CDR3, as DNA: TGCAGTGCTAGTCAGGTAGGGGGAGGAGTGGAAGCTTTCTTT. Amino acids: CSASQVGGGVEAFF.

In this sample, this clonotype turned up many times. The chain recombines TRBV5-1 with TRBJ2-3; D ambiguous. Trimming cost V 0 bases and J 0 bases, with 5 bases left between them. CDR3 length: 14 amino acids. Germline values: CDR1 SGHRS, CDR2 YFSETQ. CDR3 sequence: CASSLAASTDTQYF. CDR3 DNA sequence: TGCGCCAGCAGCTTGGCCGCTAGCACAGATACGCAGTATTTT.